A single sample gave rise to the 19 T cell receptor beta chains below, sequenced in a study of beta chain features in type 1 diabetes. The whole isolated RNA underwent reverse transcription, so sequencing captured expressed TCRB transcripts. Assay: immunoSEQ multiplex PCR; the TCRdb copy retains only in-frame clones and omits some. The sample has some 330,000 clones, approximately 10% seen once; the top ten hold 0.015%. What was sequenced was naive CD4+ T cells from blood. These receptors were obtained from a young woman in good health.

The chain carries TRBV19 and TRBJ2-7, with a possible D match to TRBD2 (6 bases). Germline CDR1 LNHDA, CDR2 SQIVND (reference sequence). Trimming pared 3 bases from V and 5 bases from J, leaving 14 bases between. The CDR3 runs to 14 residues. This CDR3 reads CASSMGTSIHEQYF. CDR3 nucleotides: TGTGCCAGTAGTATGGGTACTAGCATCCACGAGCAGTACTTC.

This chain uses TRBV7-2 with TRBJ2-3, with 8 bases identical to TRBD2. J gave up 6 bases and V 2 bases, and 7 bases lay outside the gene matches. Per the germline V gene, CDR1 is SGHTA and CDR2 is FQGNSA. The CDR3 is 15 amino acids. The CDR3 region has the DNA TGTGCCAGCAGCTTACCAGCGGGAGTACCCGATACGCAGTATTTT. Translated: CASSLPAGVPDTQYF.

This clone was recorded a few times. The genes are TRBV29-1 and TRBJ2-3; 8 bases line up with TRBD1. This CDR3 has 13 amino acids. Germline CDR1 reads SQVTM; CDR2 reads ANQGSEA. V lost 7 bases and J lost 0; bases outside the gene matches: 3. CDR3 sequence: CSGGTGSTDTQYF. The DNA of the CDR3 is TGCAGCGGGGGGACAGGCAGCACAGATACGCAGTATTTT.

V and J are TRBV9 and TRBJ2-5; D unresolved. Judging by the DNA end, TRBJ2-7 fits better; the J call may be wrong. The CDR3 spans 14 residues. Germline V gene lookup returns CDR1 SGDLS and CDR2 YYNGEE. The CDR3 protein is CASTNGESTYEQYF. Written as DNA, the CDR3 is TGTGCCAGCACCAACGGTGAGAGTACCTACGAGCAGTACTTC.

This clone was found a few times. J is TRBJ2-5 and V is TRBV25-1; TRBD1 matches at 7 bases. CDR3 length: 16 amino acids. Germline-derived CDR1 and CDR2 are MGHDK and SYGVNS. The trim removed 3 bases at V and 2 bases at J, leaving 9 bases unmatched. Written as DNA, the CDR3 is TGTGCCAGCAGTGAGGGCCGGGACAGCTCACAAGAGACCCAGTACTTC. Protein product: CASSEGRDSSQETQYF.

The chain has TRBV19 and TRBJ2-7; D possibly corresponds to TRBD1 (5 bases). V was clipped by 3 bases and J by 6 bases, with 9 bases between them. There are 12 residues in the CDR3. The V gene's germline CDR1 is LNHDA and CDR2 SQIVND (reference sequence). The DNA for the CDR3 is TGTGCCAGTAGTATGAGACAGACCGAGCAGTACTTC. Translation gives CASSMRQTEQYF.

The rearrangement joins TRBV5-4 to TRBJ2-1, with D unclear. Germline V gene data show CDR1 as SGHNT and CDR2 as YYREEE (reference sequence). Trimming removed 2 bases at V and 0 bases at J, with 6 bases between. This CDR3 has 14 amino acids. CDR3 in amino acids: CASSFSSSYNEQFF. In nucleotides, the CDR3 is TGTGCCAGCAGCTTTTCCAGCTCCTACAATGAGCAGTTCTTC. The full variable domain, completed using reference TRBV5-4 and TRBJ2-1, is ETGVTQSPTHLIKTRGQQVTLRCSSQSGHNTVSWYQQALGQGPQFIFQYYREEENGRGNFPPRFSGLQFPNYSSELNVNALELDDSALYLCASSFSSSYNEQFFGPGTRLTVL.

The J gene is TRBJ2-1, the V gene TRBV7-9, with D possibly matching TRBD1 (6 bases). The CDR3 loop spans 14 amino acids. In germline, CDR1 is SEHNR, CDR2 FQNEAQ (reference sequence). V was cut by 5 bases and J by 8 bases, with 16 bases left in between. CDR3 sequence (DNA): TGTGCCAGCAGCACCTACAGGGTTGGCGATGAGCAGTTCTTC. Protein sequence: CASSTYRVGDEQFF.

This chain connects TRBV28 to TRBJ1-4; weak D call: TRBD1 (6 bases). Trimming removed 6 bases at V and 7 bases at J, with 18 bases between. The CDR3 covers 15 residues. CDR1 and CDR2 (germline): MDHEN, SYDVKM. CDR3 loop: CASSSNSGVGEKLFF. Here the CDR3 DNA reads TGTGCCAGCAGCTCGAACTCAGGGGTCGGTGAAAAACTGTTTTTT. Using reference TRBV28 and TRBJ1-4 for the parts outside the CDR3, the full variable domain is DVKVTQSSRYLVKRTGEKVFLECVQDMDHENMFWYRQDPGLGLRLIYFSYDVKMKEKGDIPEGYSVSREKKERFSLILESASTNQTSMYLCASSSNSGVGEKLFFGSGTQLSVL.

This clone was picked up a small number of times. At one of its ends the junction is not consistent with the germline gene, which may arise from a read error. This rearrangement joins TRBV25-1 to TRBJ2-7, with 7 bases identical to TRBD1. This CDR3 is built from 13 residues. CDR1 and CDR2 from the germline V gene are MGHDK and SYGVNS. The CDR3 loop is CASSQYRPGQLYF. For the CDR3, the DNA is TGTGCCAGCAGTCAATACCGTCCGGGACAGCTCTACTTC.

This clone was found a few times. This rearrangement joins TRBV29-1 to TRBJ1-5; possibly TRBD1 for D (6 bases). V was trimmed by 4 bases and J by 7 bases, leaving 14 bases between them. The length of the CDR3 is 13 residues. The germline CDR1 and CDR2 sequences are SQVTM and ANQGSEA. CDR3 region: CSVVAAGEQPQHF. CDR3 coding DNA: TGCAGCGTTGTTGCGGCAGGGGAGCAGCCCCAGCATTTT.

The chain couples TRBV7-2 to TRBJ2-1; TRBD2 aligns across 11 bases. The CDR3 contains 15 residues. Per the germline V gene, CDR1 is SGHTA and CDR2 is FQGNSA. The J segment lost 7 bases and the V segment lost 5 bases, leaving 7 bases of the junction unmatched. The CDR3 protein is CASSPTSGSSNEQFF. In nucleotides, the CDR3 is TGTGCCAGCAGCCCCACTAGCGGGAGTTCGAATGAGCAGTTCTTC.

The J gene is TRBJ1-1, the V gene TRBV11-2; D is perhaps TRBD1 (6 bases). CDR1 is SGHAT and CDR2 is FQNNGV in the germline V gene. The CDR3 contains 14 residues. V was pared by 2 bases and J by 1 base, with 8 bases between. The CDR3 loop is CASSLPGENTEAFF. The CDR3 bases are TGTGCCAGCAGCTTACCAGGGGAGAACACTGAAGCTTTCTTT.

This chain joins TRBV29-1 and TRBJ2-3, with D perhaps matching TRBD2 (5 bases). The CDR3 spans 15 residues. The germline CDR1 and CDR2 sequences are SQVTM and ANQGSEA. V lost 0 bases and J lost 0, with 10 bases in between. The CDR3 DNA reads TGCAGCGTTGAAGACATAGCGACCAGCACAGATACGCAGTATTTT. It encodes CSVEDIATSTDTQYF.

This clone was seen only a few times. The chain combines TRBV30 with TRBJ1-5, with D perhaps matching TRBD1 (5 bases). Trimming removed 2 bases from V and 6 bases from J, with 11 bases in between. Looked up from germline, CDR1 is GTSNPN and CDR2 is SVGIG (reference sequence). This CDR3 spans 13 amino acids. CDR3 sequence: CAWSRGKGQPQHF. The CDR3 DNA sequence: TGTGCCTGGAGTCGGGGGAAGGGTCAGCCCCAGCATTTT.

The rearrangement links TRBV19 to TRBJ2-5; TRBD2 is a possible D gene (5 bases). Trimming removed 2 bases from V and 5 bases from J, with 9 bases in between. CDR1 LNHDA and CDR2 SQIVND come from the germline V gene (reference sequence). This CDR3 is 13 amino acids long. The CDR3 DNA sequence: TGTGCCAGTAGTATAACTAGTGAGGAGACCCAGTACTTC. As protein: CASSITSEETQYF.

In this sample, this clone turned up a few times. This chain connects TRBV5-1 to TRBJ2-1, with 14 bases matching TRBD2. The CDR3 extends over 16 amino acids. Looked up from germline, CDR1 is SGHRS and CDR2 is YFSETQ. V lost 0 bases, J lost 9 bases, and 5 bases stayed unmatched. The DNA for the CDR3 is TGCGCCAGCAGCTTGGCCCCGGGACTAGCGGGAGTTGAGCAGTTCTTC. Translation: CASSLAPGLAGVEQFF.

The CDR3 protein is CAWSELRDYGYTF. The CDR3 bases are TGTGCCTGGAGTGAATTACGGGACTATGGCTACACCTTC. The chain has TRBV30 and TRBJ1-2; D unclear. Germline values: CDR1 GTSNPN, CDR2 SVGIG (reference sequence). This CDR3 has 13 residues. V was clipped by 1 base and J by 3 bases, with 9 bases between them. The whole variable domain, remainder taken from reference TRBV30 and TRBJ1-2, is SQTIHQWPATLVQPVGSPLSLECTVEGTSNPNLYWYRQAAGRGLQLLFYSVGIGQISSEVPQNLSASRPQDRQFILSSKKLLLSDSGFYLCAWSELRDYGYTFGSGTRLTVV.

V usage is TRBV6-6 and J usage is TRBJ2-7; 7 positions agree with TRBD1. This CDR3 contains 15 residues. CDR1 is MNHNY, CDR2 SVGAGI, per germline (reference sequence). Trimming cost V 6 bases and J 0 bases; bases outside gene matches: 8. This CDR3 is CASSSRDRGSYEQYF. The CDR3 bases are TGTGCCAGCAGCAGCCGGGACAGAGGCTCCTACGAGCAGTACTTC.